In this sample, the clone carrying this T cell receptor (beta chain) turned up a few times. Its antigen remains unknown. The sample originates from a study of T-cell memory formation after mild COVID-19. The study's findings and limits: Cross-reactive memory seemingly joined, as some responding clones were found in pre-infection memory. Clones shrinking between day 15 and 85 showed a balanced CD4/CD8 split, and those that grew later tilted toward CD4+.

TCRdb passed the 5' RACE reads through MiXCR, listing each CDR3 protein once. The sample gives 110,000 to 150,000 distinct CDR3 sequences, about 25% of which show up once; approximately 25% is in the top ten. V lost 3 bases, J lost 3 bases, and 2 bases stayed unmatched. Germline V CDR1 and CDR2: DFQATT, SNEGSKA (reference sequence). The CDR3 loop spans 13 amino acids. The gene calls are TRBV20-1 and TRBJ2-7, with TRBD2 identical over 10 bases. The sequenced sample was PBMCs or a T cell subset sorted from them (not recorded which). This receptor was taken from an adult woman who had mild COVID-19 (a few samples of this study predate the infection). Cell type and time point are not known. The CDR3 coding sequence is TGCAGTGCTAGCTTAGCGGGGGGCTACGAGCAGTACTTC. Amino acid sequence: CSASLAGGYEQYF.